The clone carrying this T cell receptor (beta chain) appeared a few times. Antigen: not known. The CDR3 sequence is 19 residues long. From germline, CDR1 is LGHNA and CDR2 YNFKEQ. V was pared by 4 bases and J by 5 bases, with 16 bases of the junction left unmatched. The sample belongs to a study of blood T cells in healthy people across ages. Points from the study as a whole: Possibly, changes in expanded clonotypes were confounded because donor CMV status was unknown.

Next came a second PCR, run for roughly 6 to 11 cycles, which used a sample-barcoded 5' primer along with a J-beta primer mix. TCRdb independently ran MiXCR on the 5' RACE reads; one entry per CDR3 protein. The sample consists of around 1,800,000 distinct CDR3 sequences, roughly two fifths of them appearing once. This receptor was taken from a human donor in good health. The rearrangement joins TRBV4-2 to TRBJ2-5; 13 bases fit TRBD2. What was sequenced was blood. CDR3 sequence: CASSRRTSGGHDPYETQYF. The CDR3, as DNA: TGTGCCAGCAGCCGTCGGACTAGCGGGGGCCACGACCCTTATGAGACCCAGTACTTC.